This T cell receptor (beta chain) was profiled in a study of T cell repertoires in ileal Crohn's disease. Study-wide context: All patients had surgery for stricturing (around 61%) or penetrating (39%) disease. General observations from the study: Compared with CD4 T cells, sorted CD8 cells carried more expanded clones.

The germline gives CDR1 SGHRS, CDR2 YFSETQ. The CDR3 loop spans 16 amino acids. The V and J ends lost 5 bases and 0 bases, in that order; junction bases with no gene match: 10. As regards this clone: Antigen specificity is unknown.

Roughly 470 nanograms of biopsy DNA per sample underwent TCRB immunosequencing. Repertoires were generated with immunoSEQ multiplex PCR, while TCRdb's copy carries only in-frame clones and drops some. The sample carries several thousand clones, around 79% recorded once. Sequencing used ileal tissue. The source is an adult with Crohn's disease. This sequence joins TRBV5-1 and TRBJ1-1, with 7 bases fitting TRBD1. The CDR3 nucleotides read TGCGCCAGCAGGACTCGGGACAGCAACATGAACACTGAAGCTTTCTTT. It codes for CASRTRDSNMNTEAFF.